The 19 T cell receptor beta chains reported below all come from one sample, sequenced in a study of blood T cell repertoires in COVID-19. Libraries were prepared by immunoSEQ multiplex PCR; TCRdb keeps only in-frame clonotypes and omits some of them. The table records approximately 150,000 clones, approximately 89% of them present only once. Sequencing used peripheral blood. The receptors here all came from a human donor in a cohort sampled during active COVID-19.

The V gene is TRBV6-5, the J gene TRBJ2-5; 7 bases line up with TRBD1. V dropped 7 bases and J dropped 5; count of bases not matched to a gene: 10. CDR1 and CDR2 (germline): MNHEY, SVGAGI. CDR3 length equals 14 residues. For the CDR3, the DNA is TGTGCCAGCAAGGGGGCTGGCGTCTGGGAGACCCAGTACTTC. It translates to CASKGAGVWETQYF.

The chain employs TRBV2 and TRBJ1-4; 7 positions match TRBD1. The CDR3 spans 13 residues. CDR1 is SNHLY and CDR2 is FYNNEI in the germline V gene. Trimming took 6 bases from V and 7 from J; bases not matched to a gene: 5. The CDR3 reads CASRGDSSEKLFF. The CDR3 coding sequence is TGTGCCAGCAGGGGGGACAGCAGTGAAAAACTGTTTTTT.

The CDR3 is CASSPLSEASQDGYTF. DNA for the CDR3: TGTGCCAGCAGCCCATTGTCAGAAGCTTCCCAGGATGGCTACACCTTC. The chain carries TRBV3-1 (or the pseudogene TRBV3-2) and TRBJ1-2; no clear D gene. Germline CDR1 reads LGHDT; CDR2 reads YNNKEL (reference sequence). V lost 4 bases and J lost 6, with 21 bases in between. CDR3 length: 16 amino acids.

This chain joins TRBV2 and TRBJ2-7; 7 nucleotides align to TRBD1. J was trimmed by 0 bases and V by 6 bases; bases with no gene match: 8. The CDR3 totals 15 residues. CDR1 is SNHLY and CDR2 is FYNNEI in the germline V gene. The DNA of the CDR3 is TGTGCCAGCAGACCGGACAGGACCCCCTCCTACGAGCAGTACTTC. This sequence encodes CASRPDRTPSYEQYF.

The gene calls are TRBV6-6 and TRBJ2-1; D perhaps matches TRBD1 (5 bases). The CDR3 runs to 15 residues. V lost 5 bases to trimming and J lost 0 bases, with 11 bases between them. Germline CDR1 MNHNY, CDR2 SVGAGI (reference sequence). The CDR3 reads CASSGRESSYNEQFF. The CDR3 DNA sequence: TGTGCCAGCAGTGGCAGGGAAAGCTCCTACAATGAGCAGTTCTTC.

The genes are TRBV25-1 and TRBJ1-6; D gene ambiguous. The CDR3 consists of 12 residues. The germline CDR1 and CDR2 sequences are MGHDK and SYGVNS. V was pared by 6 bases and J by 4 bases, with 4 bases between. CDR3 region: CASRHYNSPLHF. The DNA for the CDR3 is TGTGCCAGCAGACATTATAATTCACCCCTCCACTTT.

The chain joins TRBV10-2 to TRBJ1-1; perhaps TRBD1 as D (6 bases). Germline V gene lookup returns CDR1 WSHSY and CDR2 SAAADI. The CDR3 consists of 14 residues. Deletions cut 3 bases from V and 2 bases from J, with 10 bases between. CDR3 amino acids: CASSDRGLNTEAFF. CDR3 DNA: TGCGCCAGCAGTGATAGGGGGTTAAACACTGAAGCTTTCTTT.

This clone has ten or more counts. The rearrangement uses TRBV7-2 and TRBJ2-7; D unclear. The ends were cut back, 1 base at V and 3 bases at J, with 13 bases in the middle. The germline V gene encodes CDR1 SGHTA and CDR2 FQGNSA. The CDR3 runs to 15 residues. CDR3 nucleotides: TGTGCCAGCAGCTTAGGTCCGAGTTCGGTCTACGAGCAGTACTTC. Its translation is CASSLGPSSVYEQYF.

The genes are TRBV5-6 and TRBJ1-2; D perhaps matches TRBD1 (6 bases). The CDR3 length is 14 residues. Germline lookup yields CDR1 SGHDT and CDR2 YYEEEE. V lost 3 bases and J 2 bases, leaving 11 bases between the germline ends. This chain's CDR3 is CASSWRTVNYGYTF. CDR3 nucleotide sequence: TGTGCCAGCAGCTGGAGGACAGTCAACTATGGCTACACCTTC. Complete variable domain (other parts from reference TRBV5-6 and TRBJ1-2): DAGVTQSPTHLIKTRGQQVTLRCSPKSGHDTVSWYQQALGQGPQFIFQYYEEEERQRGNFPDRFSGHQFPNYSSELNVNALLLGDSALYLCASSWRTVNYGYTFGSGTRLTVV.

This chain connects TRBV7-6 to TRBJ2-7; tentatively, D is TRBD1 (6 bases). Per the germline V gene, CDR1 is SGHVS and CDR2 is FNYEAQ. This CDR3 is 16 amino acids long. Trimming pared 5 bases from V and 3 bases from J, leaving 20 bases between. The CDR3, as DNA: TGTGCCAGCAGCGCTCGCTATTTGGACAGCCACTACGAGCAGTACTTC. This sequence encodes CASSARYLDSHYEQYF.

V and J are TRBV3-1 (or the pseudogene TRBV3-2) and TRBJ1-1; D is undetermined. From germline, CDR1 is LGHDT and CDR2 YNNKEL (reference sequence). The CDR3 totals 13 residues. V lost 4 bases to trimming and J lost 4 bases, with 10 bases between them. CDR3 loop: CASSLGVPTEAFF. DNA for the CDR3: TGTGCCAGCAGCCTTGGAGTACCCACTGAAGCTTTCTTT.

V usage is TRBV6-1 and J usage is TRBJ2-7, with 7 bases aligning to TRBD1. The V gene's germline CDR1 is MNHNS and CDR2 SASEGT. This CDR3 has 13 residues. V shed 3 bases, J shed 9 bases, and the junction held 8 bases outside the gene matches. The CDR3, as DNA: TGTGCCAGCAGTGATCAGGACAGGACTTGGCAGTACTTC. As protein: CASSDQDRTWQYF.

The chain has TRBV7-8 and TRBJ2-5, with 8 bases matching TRBD2. CDR1 is SGHVS, CDR2 FQNEAQ, per germline. The CDR3 is 16 residues long. The ends lost 1 base at V and 5 bases at J; junction bases unmatched: 9. DNA of the CDR3: TGTGCCAGCAGCTTAGATGCGGGGGGCGGGGAGGAGACCCAGTACTTC. Protein product: CASSLDAGGGEETQYF. Looking up the rest from reference TRBV7-8 and TRBJ2-5 gives the full variable domain: GAGVSQSPRYKVAKRGQDVALRCDPISGHVSLFWYQQALGQGPEFLTYFQNEAQLDKSGLPSDRFFAERPEGSVSTLKIQRTQQEDSAVYLCASSLDAGGGEETQYFGPGTRLLVL.

The chain joins TRBV9 to TRBJ2-1; TRBD2 agrees at 7 bases. Germline trimming cut 3 bases from V and 9 bases from J; bases unmatched to any gene: 6. This CDR3 region has 13 residues. Germline-derived CDR1 and CDR2 are SGDLS and YYNGEE. CDR3 DNA sequence: TGTGCCAGCAGCGGACCTAGCGGTACTGAGCAGTTCTTC. Its translation is CASSGPSGTEQFF.

This clone is a singleton in its sample. V gene TRBV4-2 combines with J gene TRBJ2-1, with 13 bases fitting TRBD2. Per germline, CDR1 LGHNA and CDR2 YNFKEQ. The J segment lost 2 bases and the V segment lost 1 base, leaving 5 bases of the junction unmatched. This CDR3 has 18 amino acids. The CDR3, as DNA: TGTGCCAGCAGCCAAGCGGGACTAGCGGGGAGACCCTACAATGAGCAGTTCTTC. Its protein product is CASSQAGLAGRPYNEQFF.

This clone was seen a few times. This chain links TRBV12-3 or TRBV12-4 with TRBJ1-1; D is ambiguous. This CDR3 contains 13 residues. V was cut by 8 bases and J by 4 bases, with 14 bases left in between. CDR3 residues: CASAGSASTEAFF. In nucleotides, the CDR3 is TGTGCCAGCGCGGGTTCCGCGAGCACTGAAGCTTTCTTT.

The chain links TRBV5-1 to TRBJ1-1; TRBD1 matches 7 bases. Trimming removed 2 bases from V and 6 bases from J; junction bases left unmatched: 10. From germline, CDR1 is SGHRS and CDR2 YFSETQ. CDR3 length: 15 amino acids. The CDR3 is CASSFRTGDGAEAFF. CDR3 nucleotide sequence: TGCGCCAGCAGCTTTCGCACAGGGGATGGAGCTGAAGCTTTCTTT.

The gene calls are TRBV21-1 and TRBJ1-2; the table's D call of TRBD1 was not tested on the DNA. TRBV21-1 is labeled a pseudogene. This CDR3 comprises 15 residues. In DNA form, the CDR3 reads TGTGCCAGCAGCATAAGGACAGGGCCTAACTATGGCTACACCTTC. Its translation is CASSIRTGPNYGYTF.

The V call is TRBV6-4, the J call TRBJ1-2, with D unresolved. The CDR3 contains 15 residues. The V end lost 0 bases, the J end lost 8 bases, and 16 bases lay between the germline ends. The germline V gene encodes CDR1 MRHNA and CDR2 SNTAGT. The CDR3 spells CASSDSGGERGGYTF. DNA of the CDR3: TGTGCCAGCAGTGACTCGGGCGGGGAGAGAGGCGGCTACACCTTC.